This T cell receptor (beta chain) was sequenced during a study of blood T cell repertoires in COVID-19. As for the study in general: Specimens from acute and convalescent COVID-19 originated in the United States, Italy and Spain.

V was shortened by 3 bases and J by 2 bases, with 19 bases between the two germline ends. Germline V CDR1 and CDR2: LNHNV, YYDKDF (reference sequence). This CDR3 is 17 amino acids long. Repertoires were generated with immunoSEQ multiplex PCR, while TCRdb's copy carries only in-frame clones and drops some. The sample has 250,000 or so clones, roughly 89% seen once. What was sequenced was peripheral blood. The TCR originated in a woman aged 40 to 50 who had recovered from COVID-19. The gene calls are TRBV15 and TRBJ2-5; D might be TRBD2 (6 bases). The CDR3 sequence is CATSSPSFVADQETQYF. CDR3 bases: TGTGCCACCAGCAGTCCCTCATTTGTAGCGGATCAAGAGACCCAGTACTTC.